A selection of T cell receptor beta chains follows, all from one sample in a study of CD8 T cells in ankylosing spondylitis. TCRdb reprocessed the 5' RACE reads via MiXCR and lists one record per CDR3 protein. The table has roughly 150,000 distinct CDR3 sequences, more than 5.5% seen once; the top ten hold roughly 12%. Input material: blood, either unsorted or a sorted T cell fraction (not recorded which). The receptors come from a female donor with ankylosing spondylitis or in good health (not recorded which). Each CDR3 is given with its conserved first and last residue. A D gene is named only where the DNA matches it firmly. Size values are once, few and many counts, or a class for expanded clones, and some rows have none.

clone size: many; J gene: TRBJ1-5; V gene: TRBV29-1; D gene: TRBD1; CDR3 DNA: TGCAGCGTTGGACAGGGGTACGGGCCCCAGCATTTT; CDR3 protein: CSVGQGYGPQHF
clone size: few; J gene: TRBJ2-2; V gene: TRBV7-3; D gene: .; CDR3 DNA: TGTGCCAGCAGCTTAACCGTCCTCACCGGGGAGCTGTTTTTT; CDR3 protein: CASSLTVLTGELFF
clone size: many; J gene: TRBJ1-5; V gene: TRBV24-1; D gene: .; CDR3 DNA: TGTGCCACCAGTGACCGTACAGGAGGCAATCAGCCCCAGCATTTT; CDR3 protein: CATSDRTGGNQPQHF
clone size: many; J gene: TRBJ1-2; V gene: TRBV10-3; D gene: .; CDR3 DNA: TGTGCCATCAGTGAGTCCACGGCAGCACCGTATGGCTACACCTTC; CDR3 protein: CAISESTAAPYGYTF
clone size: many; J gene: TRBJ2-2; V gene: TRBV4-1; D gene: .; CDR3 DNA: TGCGCCAGCAGCCAAGATTGGTGGTCCGGGGAGCTGTTTTTT; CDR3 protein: CASSQDWWSGELFF
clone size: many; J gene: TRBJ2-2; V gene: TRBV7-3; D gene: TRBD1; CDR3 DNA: TGTGCCAGCAGCTTCGGGACAGGGGAAACCGGGGAGCTGTTTTTT; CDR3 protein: CASSFGTGETGELFF
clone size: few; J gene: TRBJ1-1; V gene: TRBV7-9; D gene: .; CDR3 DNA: TGTGCCAGCAGCCCTCGGGACGGCAACACTGAAGCTTTCTTT; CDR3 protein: CASSPRDGNTEAFF
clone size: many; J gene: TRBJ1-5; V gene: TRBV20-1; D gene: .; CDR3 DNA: TGCAGTGCTAGTTCGGGGTCACCCAATCAGCCCCAGCATTTT; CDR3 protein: CSASSGSPNQPQHF
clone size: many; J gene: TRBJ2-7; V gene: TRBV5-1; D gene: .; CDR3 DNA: TGCGCCAGCAGCCGGGCAGAAACAGGGCTACTCTCCTACGAGCAGTACTTC; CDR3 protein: CASSRAETGLLSYEQYF
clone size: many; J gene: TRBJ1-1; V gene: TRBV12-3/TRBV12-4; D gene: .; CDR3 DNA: TGTGCCAGCATCCTAGGGGGGTTTATGAACACTGAAGCTTTCTTT; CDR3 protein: CASILGGFMNTEAFF
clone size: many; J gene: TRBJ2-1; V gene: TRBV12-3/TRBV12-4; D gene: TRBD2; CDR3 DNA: TGTGCCAGCAGCTCCGCAAGAGCGGGGGGTCACAATGAGCAGTTCTTC; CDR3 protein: CASSSARAGGHNEQFF
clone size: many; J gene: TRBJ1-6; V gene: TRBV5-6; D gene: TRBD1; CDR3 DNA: TGTGCCAGCAGATATACCGGGACAGGCGCCGTCTATAATTCACCCCTCCACTTT; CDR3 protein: CASRYTGTGAVYNSPLHF
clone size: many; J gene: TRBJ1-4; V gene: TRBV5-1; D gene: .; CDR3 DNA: TGCGCCAGCAGCTACGCAGGCAGGGACGAAAAACTGTTTTTT; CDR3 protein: CASSYAGRDEKLFF
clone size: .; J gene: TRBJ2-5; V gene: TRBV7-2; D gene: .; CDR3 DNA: TGTGCCAGCAGCCAACCCCAGGGACGTCGGGCGGAGACCCAGTACTTC; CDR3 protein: CASSQPQGRRAETQYF
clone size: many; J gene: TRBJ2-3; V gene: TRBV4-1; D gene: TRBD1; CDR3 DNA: TGCGCCAGCAGCCAAGTTGGACAGGGGGCAGATACGCAGTATTTT; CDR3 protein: CASSQVGQGADTQYF
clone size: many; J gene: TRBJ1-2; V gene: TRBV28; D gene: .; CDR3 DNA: TGTGCCAGCAGTCCACCTTTACCCTATGGCTACACCTTC; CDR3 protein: CASSPPLPYGYTF
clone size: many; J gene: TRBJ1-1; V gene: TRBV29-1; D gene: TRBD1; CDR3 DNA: TGCAGCGTTCCTGGACAGGGGGGTATCACTGAAGCTTTCTTT; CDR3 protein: CSVPGQGGITEAFF
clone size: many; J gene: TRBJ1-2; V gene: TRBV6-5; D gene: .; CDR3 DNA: TGTGCCAGCAGTTACTCGACCGGGGGAAGAGCTAACTATGGCTACACCTTC; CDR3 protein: CASSYSTGGRANYGYTF
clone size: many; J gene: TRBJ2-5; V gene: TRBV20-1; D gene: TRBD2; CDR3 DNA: TGCAGTGCTAGAGATAACGGGGCGACTAGCGGGAAAGAGACCCAGTACTTC; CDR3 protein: CSARDNGATSGKETQYF
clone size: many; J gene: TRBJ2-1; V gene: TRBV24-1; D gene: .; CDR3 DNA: TGTGCCACCAGTGATTCCGGGGCAAAGATTTTCAGCTCCTACAATGAGCAGTTCTTC; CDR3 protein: CATSDSGAKIFSSYNEQFF
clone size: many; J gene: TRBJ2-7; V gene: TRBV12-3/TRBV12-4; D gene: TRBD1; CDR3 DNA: TGTGCCAGCAGTTCACAGGGGGCCGAGCAGTACTTC; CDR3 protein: CASSSQGAEQYF
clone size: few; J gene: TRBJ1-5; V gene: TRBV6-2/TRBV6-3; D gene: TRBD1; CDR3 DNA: TGTGCCAGCAGTCACAGGGGCCAGCCCCAGCATTTT; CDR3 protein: CASSHRGQPQHF
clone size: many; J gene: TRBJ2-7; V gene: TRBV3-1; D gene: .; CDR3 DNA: TGTGCCAGCAGCCCGGCAACCCTAAACACGCTGACAGGCCACTCCTACGAGCAGTACTTC; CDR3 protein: CASSPATLNTLTGHSYEQYF
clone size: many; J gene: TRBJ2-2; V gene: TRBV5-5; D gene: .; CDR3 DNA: TGTGCCAGCAGCTTGTTGGTCAGCACCGGGGAGCTGTTTTTT; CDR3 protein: CASSLLVSTGELFF
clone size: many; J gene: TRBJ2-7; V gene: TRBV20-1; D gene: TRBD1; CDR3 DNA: TGCAGTGCCCAACAACAGGGGGCCCTCAACTTC; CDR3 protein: CSAQQQGALNF
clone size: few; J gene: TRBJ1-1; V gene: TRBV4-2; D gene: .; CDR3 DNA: TGTGCCAGCAGCCAAGATCGGCAGGGCCTGATGAACACTGAAGCTTTCTTT; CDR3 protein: CASSQDRQGLMNTEAFF
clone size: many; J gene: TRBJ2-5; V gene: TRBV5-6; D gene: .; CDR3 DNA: TGTGCCAGCAGCTTTTTAACGGAGCTACAAGAGACCCAGTACTTC; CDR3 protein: CASSFLTELQETQYF
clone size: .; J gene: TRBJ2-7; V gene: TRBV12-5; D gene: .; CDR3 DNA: TGTGCTAGTGGTTGGAGATTCCACGAGCAGTACTTC; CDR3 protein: CASGWRFHEQYF
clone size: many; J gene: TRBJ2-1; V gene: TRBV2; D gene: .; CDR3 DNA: TGTGCCAGCAGTGAACCGGGACCCAGCAATGAGCAGTTCTTC; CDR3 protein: CASSEPGPSNEQFF
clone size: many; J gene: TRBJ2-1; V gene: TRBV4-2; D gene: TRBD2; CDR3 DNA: TGTGCCAGCAGCCAAGATCCGGCCAGCGGGGGGACCAATGAGCAGTTCTTC; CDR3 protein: CASSQDPASGGTNEQFF
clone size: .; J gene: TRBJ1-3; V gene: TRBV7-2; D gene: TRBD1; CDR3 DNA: TGTGCCAGCAGCCGGGACAGGAAAAACACCATATATTTT; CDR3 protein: CASSRDRKNTIYF
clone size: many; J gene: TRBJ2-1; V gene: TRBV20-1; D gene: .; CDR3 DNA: TGCAGTGCTAGAGATGGGGGTAGGGTCTACAATGAGCAGTTCTTC; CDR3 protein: CSARDGGRVYNEQFF
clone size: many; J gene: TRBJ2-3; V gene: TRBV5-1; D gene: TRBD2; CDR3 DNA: TGCGCCAGCAGCTTGGTCCCGCGACTAGCGGGGCAAGCAGATACGCAGTATTTT; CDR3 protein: CASSLVPRLAGQADTQYF
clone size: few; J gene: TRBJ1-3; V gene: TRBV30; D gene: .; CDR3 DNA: TGTGCCTGGAGTGTACGACGGGGCGTGGGAGGAAACACCATATATTTT; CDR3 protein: CAWSVRRGVGGNTIYF
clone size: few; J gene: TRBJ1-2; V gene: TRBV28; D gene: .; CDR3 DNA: TGTGCCAGCAGTTTACAGGGTCGTGGCTACACCTTC; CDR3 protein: CASSLQGRGYTF
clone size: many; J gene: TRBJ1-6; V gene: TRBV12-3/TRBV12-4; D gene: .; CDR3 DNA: TGTGCCAGCAGTCCTACAGGGCCCGGTTCACCCCTCCACTTT; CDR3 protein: CASSPTGPGSPLHF
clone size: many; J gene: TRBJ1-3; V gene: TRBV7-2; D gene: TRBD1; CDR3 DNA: TGTGCCAGCAGCGCCGACAGGGGAACAGATCTTGGAAACACCATATATTTT; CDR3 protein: CASSADRGTDLGNTIYF
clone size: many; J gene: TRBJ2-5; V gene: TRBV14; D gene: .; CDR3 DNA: TGTGCCAGCAGCCCGACAGAGCTAGATCCAGAGACCCAGTACTTC; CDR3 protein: CASSPTELDPETQYF
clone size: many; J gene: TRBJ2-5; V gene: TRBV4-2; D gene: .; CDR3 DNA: TGTGCCAGCAGCCAAGATTTACGACAGGAAAAGACCCAGTACTTC; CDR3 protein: CASSQDLRQEKTQYF
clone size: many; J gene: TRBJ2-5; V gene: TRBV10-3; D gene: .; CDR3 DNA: TGTGCCATCAGTGAAGTCCAAGAGACCCAGTACTTC; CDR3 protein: CAISEVQETQYF
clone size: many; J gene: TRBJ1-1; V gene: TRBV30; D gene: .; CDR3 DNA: TGTGCCTGGAGTGTACGGTTGGACAGCGAAGCTTTCTTT; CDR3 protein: CAWSVRLDSEAFF
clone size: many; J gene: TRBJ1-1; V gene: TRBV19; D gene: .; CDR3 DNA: TGTGCCAGTAGGGCCTTAGGCCTGGGAGCTTTCTTT; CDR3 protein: CASRALGLGAFF
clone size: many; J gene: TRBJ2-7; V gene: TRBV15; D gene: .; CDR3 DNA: TGTGCCACCAGCAGATCAGGACAGTTCTACGAGCAGTACTTC; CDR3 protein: CATSRSGQFYEQYF
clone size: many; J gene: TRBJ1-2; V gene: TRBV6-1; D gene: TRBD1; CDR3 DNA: TGTGCCAGCGGAGGGACAGGGGAGAACTATGGCTACACCTTC; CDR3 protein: CASGGTGENYGYTF
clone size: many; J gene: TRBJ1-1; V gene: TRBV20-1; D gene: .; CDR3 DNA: TGCAGTGCGGCAGGGATAGCGACTGAAGCTTTCTTT; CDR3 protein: CSAAGIATEAFF
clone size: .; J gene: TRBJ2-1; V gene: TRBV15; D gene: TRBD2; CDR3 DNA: TGTGCCACCAGTGCCGGGGGGGCCCAGAATGAGCAGTTCTTC; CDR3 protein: CATSAGGAQNEQFF